This record looks at one T cell receptor (beta chain) sequence and its context. The clone's antigen remains unknown. Base qualities are not at hand, and no much larger clone is one base apart. The donors were healthy, HIV-negative adults who had no recently reported acute infections or vaccinations. Every donor was a Caucasian adult living in Nashville, Tennessee, USA. CD4+ T cells were enriched through magnetic negative selection, after which naive cells were positively selected on CD45RA and the remaining negative fraction served as the memory subset. After blood collection by leukapheresis, PBMCs were isolated using Ficoll-Histopaque density gradient centrifugation and then cryopreserved in the vapor phase of liquid nitrogen. Purity and quantity of every magnetically sorted T cell population were checked by analytical flow cytometry. Genomic DNA was isolated from each sorted fraction and quantified by UV absorbance on a Nanodrop 2000c.

Using the deep immunoSEQ assay, TCR CDR3 regions were amplified from genomic DNA by multiplex PCR. Genomic DNA extracted from each cell subset was distributed evenly over all wells of several immunoSEQ 96-well plates, and each plate served as one replicate. For sorted subsets, approximately 210 ng genomic DNA, equal to 25,000 to 35,000 T cell genomes, was loaded into each replicate PCR. Purified libraries were measured with a Qubit 3.0 fluorometer, size-checked on a Bioanalyzer 2100, and measured again with the KAPA Library Quantification kit. A separate single-read 150-cycle Illumina NextSeq 550 flow cell was used to sequence each immunoSEQ 96-well plate. The authors processed their data as follows. Because the immunoSEQ output held only junctional sequences and lacked quality scores, the filtering could not match the filtering applied to full-length reads. To assign V/J genes and CDR3, sequences were annotated against IMGT germline references using PyIR, a Python wrapper for IgBLAST v1.9. Reads with weak V/J assignments (E-value above 1e-6), missing CDR3, stop codons, out-of-frame junctions, or ambiguous translated residues were removed. A V3J clonotype was defined by an identical inferred V gene, J gene, and CDR3 amino acid sequence. To compute the percentage overlap between repertoires, the number of shared unique clonotypes was divided by the size of the smaller repertoire. Repertoire richness was assessed with RTK rarefaction, the Chao1 estimator, and Recon v2.1 estimates of unobserved clonotypes. OLGA was used to compute generation probabilities for all TCRbeta clonotypes that the gDNA method yielded from a few donors. This is the immuneACCESS table as TCRdb keeps it, with only in-frame sequences that have V and J called. A part of the clones is gone; compared with another copy, unresolved V genes explain less than half, and the rest is unexplained. V and J calls and clone size are given by that table; D and trimming were obtained from the DNA. The sample data list some 2,500,000 clones, and 80% to 95% of these were observed just once. The ten top clones hold 0.37% of the sample.

CDR1 and CDR2, looked up from the germline V gene (reference sequence), are GTSNPN and SVGIG. After removal of 3 bases from V and 5 bases from J, the junction retains 6 bases not matched to a gene. Counted from cysteine to phenylalanine, this CDR3 has 13 amino acids. The retained sequence is limited to the CDR3, 39 bases, with the frame set at the first base. This entry comes from a study of shared clonotypes between healthy human individuals (dated by TCRdb to the early 2020s). For the study in its entirety: A couple of women and three men aged 18 to 49 years were included in the cohort. Blood TCR repertoires of about 5 healthy adults were deeply sequenced to estimate repertoire size and the extent of clonotype sharing between individuals. Each donor's leukapheresis produced roughly between about 0.85 and 10 billion PBMCs. Different laboratories and diverse techniques were used to prepare libraries and sequence TCR repertoires, to increase sequencing depth and limit assay-specific biases. For each donor, CD4 naive and CD4 memory were each run on three plates, CD8 naive on two plates, and CD8 memory on one plate. General findings and caveats noted by the study authors: Incomplete sequencing was indicated by rarefaction of sorted-subset datasets, despite the large sequencing depth. The small number of donors limited the genetic and exposure-history diversity represented. Sampling was limited to blood, and TCR repertoires in tissue likely differ from TCR repertoires in blood. Compared with non-shared clonotypes, the clonotypes found in all four sorted-subset donors had higher generation probabilities. Across a few donors, about 4.5% of naive CD4, around 3.3% of naive CD8, around 2.1% of memory CD4, and approximately 0.4% of memory CD8 clonotypes were shared. Estimated clonotype richness was generally larger for naive than for memory subsets. Pairwise subsampling led to the expectation that sequencing depth would affect the degree of clonotype sharing among donors.

The sequencing input was naive CD4+ T cells from PBMCs. Read against the paper, the sample's cell subset or site label means: CD45RA+ positively selected. The chain was built from TRBV30 and TRBJ2-5, with TRBD1 identical over 7 junction bases. The TCR comes from a man younger than 30 in good health. Some clones in this sample may be carry-over from other donors' samples. The CDR3 is CAWRGGAGETQYF. The nucleotides are TGTGCCTGGAGAGGGGGCGCCGGGGAGACCCAGTACTTC.